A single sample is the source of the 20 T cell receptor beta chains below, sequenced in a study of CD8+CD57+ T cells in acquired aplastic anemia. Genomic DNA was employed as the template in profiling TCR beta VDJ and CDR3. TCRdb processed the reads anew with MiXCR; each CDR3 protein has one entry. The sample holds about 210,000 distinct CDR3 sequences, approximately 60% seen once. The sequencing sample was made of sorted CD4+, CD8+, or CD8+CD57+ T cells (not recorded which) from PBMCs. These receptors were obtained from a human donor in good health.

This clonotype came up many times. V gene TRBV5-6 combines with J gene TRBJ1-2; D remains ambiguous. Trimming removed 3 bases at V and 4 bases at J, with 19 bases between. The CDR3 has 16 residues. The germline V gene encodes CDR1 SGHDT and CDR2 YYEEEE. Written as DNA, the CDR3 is TGTGCCAGCAGCTCGTCGGACGGAACCTTATCCTATGGCTACACCTTC. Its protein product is CASSSSDGTLSYGYTF.

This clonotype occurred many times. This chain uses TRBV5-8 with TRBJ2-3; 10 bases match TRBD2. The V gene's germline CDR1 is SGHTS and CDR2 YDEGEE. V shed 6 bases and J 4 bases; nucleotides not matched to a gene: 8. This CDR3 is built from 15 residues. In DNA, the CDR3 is TGTGCCAGCACGATAGCGGGAGGAGCCGCAGATACGCAGTATTTT. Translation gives CASTIAGGAADTQYF.

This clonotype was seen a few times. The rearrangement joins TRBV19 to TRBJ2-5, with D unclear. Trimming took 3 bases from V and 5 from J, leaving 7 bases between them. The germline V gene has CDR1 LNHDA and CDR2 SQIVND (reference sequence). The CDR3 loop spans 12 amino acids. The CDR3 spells CASSMGWETQYF. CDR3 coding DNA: TGTGCCAGTAGTATGGGTTGGGAGACCCAGTACTTC. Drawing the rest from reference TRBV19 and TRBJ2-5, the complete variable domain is DGGITQSPKYLFRKEGQNVTLSCEQNLNHDAMYWYRQDPGQGLRLIYYSQIVNDFQKGDIAEGYSVSREKKESFPLTVTSAQKNPTAFYLCASSMGWETQYFGPGTRLLVL.

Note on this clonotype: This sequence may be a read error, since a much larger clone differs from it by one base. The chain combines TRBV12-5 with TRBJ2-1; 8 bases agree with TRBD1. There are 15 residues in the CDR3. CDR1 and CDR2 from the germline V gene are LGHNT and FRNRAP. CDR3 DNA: TGTGCTAGGGGAGGACAGGGTGGCTTATACAGTGAGCAGTTCTTC. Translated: CARGGQGGLYSEQFF.

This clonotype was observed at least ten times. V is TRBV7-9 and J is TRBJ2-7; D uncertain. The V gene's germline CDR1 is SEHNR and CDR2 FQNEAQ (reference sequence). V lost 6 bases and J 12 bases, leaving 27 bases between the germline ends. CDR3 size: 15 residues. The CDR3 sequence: CASRLPSSSSSLRYF. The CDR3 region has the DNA TGTGCCAGCAGGCTACCCTCGTCGTCGTCTAGTCTCCGGTACTTC.

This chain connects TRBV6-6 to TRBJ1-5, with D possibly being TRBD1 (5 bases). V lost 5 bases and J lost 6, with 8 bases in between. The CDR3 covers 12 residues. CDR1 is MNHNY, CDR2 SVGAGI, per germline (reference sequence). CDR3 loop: CASSEGPQPQHF. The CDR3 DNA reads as TGTGCCAGCAGTGAGGGACCTCAGCCCCAGCATTTT.

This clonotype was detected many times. The CDR3 spells CASAPTSGITGELFF. DNA of the CDR3: TGTGCCAGCGCACCAACTAGCGGGATCACCGGGGAGCTGTTTTTT. V usage is TRBV25-1 and J usage is TRBJ2-2; 10 bases align to TRBD2. Germline V lookup: CDR1 MGHDK, CDR2 SYGVNS. The CDR3 extends over 15 amino acids. Germline trimming cut 8 bases from V and 4 bases from J; bases unmatched to any gene: 7.

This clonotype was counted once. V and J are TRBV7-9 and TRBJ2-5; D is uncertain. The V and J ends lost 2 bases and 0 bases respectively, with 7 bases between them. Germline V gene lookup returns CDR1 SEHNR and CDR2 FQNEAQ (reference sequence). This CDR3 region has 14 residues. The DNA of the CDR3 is TGTGCCAGCAGCTTAACGAATTACCAAGAGACCCAGTACTTC. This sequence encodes CASSLTNYQETQYF.

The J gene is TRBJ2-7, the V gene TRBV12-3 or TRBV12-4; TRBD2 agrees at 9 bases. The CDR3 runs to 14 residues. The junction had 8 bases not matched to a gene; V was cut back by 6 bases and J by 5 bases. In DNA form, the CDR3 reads TGTGCCAGCAGCTTGGAGAGACTAGCGGACGAGCAGTACTTC. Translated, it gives CASSLERLADEQYF.

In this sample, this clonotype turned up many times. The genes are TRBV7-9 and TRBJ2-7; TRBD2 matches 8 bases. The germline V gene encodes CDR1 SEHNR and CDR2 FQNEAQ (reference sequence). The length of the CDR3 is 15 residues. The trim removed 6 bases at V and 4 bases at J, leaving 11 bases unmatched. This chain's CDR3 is CASRGIGGDRYEQYF. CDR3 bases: TGTGCCAGCAGGGGGATCGGGGGGGACCGATACGAGCAGTACTTC.

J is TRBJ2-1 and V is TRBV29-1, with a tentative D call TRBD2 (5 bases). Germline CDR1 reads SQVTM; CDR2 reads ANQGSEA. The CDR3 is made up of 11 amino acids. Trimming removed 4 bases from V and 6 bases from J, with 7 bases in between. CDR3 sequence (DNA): TGCAGCGTTGCCGCGGGCAATGAGCAGTTCTTC. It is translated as CSVAAGNEQFF.

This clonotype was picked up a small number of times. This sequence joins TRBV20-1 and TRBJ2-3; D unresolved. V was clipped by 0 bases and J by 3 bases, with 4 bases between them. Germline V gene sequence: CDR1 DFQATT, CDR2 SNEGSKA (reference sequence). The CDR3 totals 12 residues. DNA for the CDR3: TGCAGTGCTAGAGATCAGACAGATACGCAGTATTTT. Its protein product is CSARDQTDTQYF.

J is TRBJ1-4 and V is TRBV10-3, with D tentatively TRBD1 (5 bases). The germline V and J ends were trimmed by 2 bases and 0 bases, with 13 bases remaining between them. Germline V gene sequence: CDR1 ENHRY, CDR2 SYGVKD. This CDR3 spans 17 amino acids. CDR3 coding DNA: TGTGCCATCAGTGAGGCCGATCGAGGGGCAACTAATGAAAAACTGTTTTTT. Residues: CAISEADRGATNEKLFF.

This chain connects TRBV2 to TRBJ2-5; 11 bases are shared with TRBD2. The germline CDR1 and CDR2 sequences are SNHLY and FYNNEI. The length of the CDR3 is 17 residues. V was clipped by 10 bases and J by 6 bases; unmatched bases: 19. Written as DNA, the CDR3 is TGTGCCACCGACACCGCAAAGTTTCTAGCGGGGGGTCAGACCCAGTACTTC. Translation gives CATDTAKFLAGGQTQYF.

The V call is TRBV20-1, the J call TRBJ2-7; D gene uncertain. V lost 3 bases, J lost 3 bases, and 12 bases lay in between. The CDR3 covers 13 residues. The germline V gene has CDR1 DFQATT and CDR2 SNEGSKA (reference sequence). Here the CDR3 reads CSASRLGNYEQYF. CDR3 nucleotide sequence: TGCAGTGCTAGCAGATTGGGCAACTACGAGCAGTACTTC.

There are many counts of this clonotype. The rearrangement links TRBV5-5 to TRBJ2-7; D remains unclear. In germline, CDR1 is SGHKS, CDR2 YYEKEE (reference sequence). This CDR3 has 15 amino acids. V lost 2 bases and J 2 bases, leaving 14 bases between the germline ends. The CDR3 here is CASSLSTSFTYEQYF. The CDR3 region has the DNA TGTGCCAGCAGCTTAAGTACTTCCTTCACCTACGAGCAGTACTTC.

CDR3 region: CASSLGPLRGQYF. The CDR3 coding sequence is TGTGCCAGCAGCTTAGGGCCACTACGGGGGCAGTACTTC. The chain couples TRBV7-9 to TRBJ2-7, with D tentatively TRBD2 (5 bases). The germline V gene encodes CDR1 SEHNR and CDR2 FQNEAQ (reference sequence). Trimming shortened V by 1 base and J by 9 bases, and 13 bases separated the two germline ends. The CDR3 consists of 13 residues.

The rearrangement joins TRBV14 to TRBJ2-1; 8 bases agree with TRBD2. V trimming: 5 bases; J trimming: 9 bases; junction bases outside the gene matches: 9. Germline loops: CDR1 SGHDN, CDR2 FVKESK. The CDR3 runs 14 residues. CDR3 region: CASSSTGGEGEQFF. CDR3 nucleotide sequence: TGTGCCAGCAGCTCAACCGGGGGGGAGGGTGAGCAGTTCTTC.

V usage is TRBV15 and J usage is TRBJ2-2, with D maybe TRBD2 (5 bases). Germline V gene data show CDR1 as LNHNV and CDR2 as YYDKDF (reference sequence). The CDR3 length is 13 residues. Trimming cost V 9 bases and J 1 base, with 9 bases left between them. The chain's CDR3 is CATGLLNTGELFF. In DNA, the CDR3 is TGTGCCACAGGACTCCTGAACACCGGGGAGCTGTTTTTT.

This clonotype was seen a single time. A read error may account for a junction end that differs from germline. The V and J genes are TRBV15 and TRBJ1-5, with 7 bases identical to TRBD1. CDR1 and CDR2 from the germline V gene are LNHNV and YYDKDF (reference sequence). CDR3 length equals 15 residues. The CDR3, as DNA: TGTGCCACCAACCCGACAGGGAGTAGCAATCAGCCCCAGCGTTTT. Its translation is CATNPTGSSNQPQRF.